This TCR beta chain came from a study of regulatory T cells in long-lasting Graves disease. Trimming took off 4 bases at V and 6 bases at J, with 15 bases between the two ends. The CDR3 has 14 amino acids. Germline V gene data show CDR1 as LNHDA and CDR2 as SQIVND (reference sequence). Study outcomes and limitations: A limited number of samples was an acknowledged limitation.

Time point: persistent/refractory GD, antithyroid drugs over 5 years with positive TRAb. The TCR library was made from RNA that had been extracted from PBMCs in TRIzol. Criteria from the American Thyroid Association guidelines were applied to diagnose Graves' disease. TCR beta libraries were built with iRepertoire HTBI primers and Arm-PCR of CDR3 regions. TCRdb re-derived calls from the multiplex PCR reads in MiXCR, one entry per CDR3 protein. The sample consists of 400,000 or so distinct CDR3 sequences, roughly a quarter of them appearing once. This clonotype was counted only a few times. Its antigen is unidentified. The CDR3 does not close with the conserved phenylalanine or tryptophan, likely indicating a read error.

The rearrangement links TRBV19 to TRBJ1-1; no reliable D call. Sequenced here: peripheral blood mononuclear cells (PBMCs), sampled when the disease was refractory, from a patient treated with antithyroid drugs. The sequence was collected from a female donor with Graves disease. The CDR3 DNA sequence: TGTGCCAGTAGTAGTATGGGGAGGAGGGCTGAAGCTTTCCTT. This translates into CASSSMGRRAEAFL.